Listed below are T cell receptor beta chains from one sample, sequenced in a study of patients and donors after allogeneic stem cell transplantation. TCRdb recomputed calls from the RT-PCR reads with MiXCR, one row per CDR3 protein. This sample yields approximately 20,000 distinct CDR3 sequences, of which 4.9% are seen a single time; roughly 39% belongs to the top ten. Sequenced: blood, either unsorted or a sorted T cell fraction (not recorded which). The source of these receptors is a human donor who was either an allogeneic HSCT recipient or a stem cell or donor lymphocyte infusion donor (not recorded which). It is not recorded whose cells these are; they may come from a transplant donor. Each CDR3 is given without its conserved first and last residue. Clone size is given for some rows only: seen once, a few or many times, or a class if the clone is expanded.

j_call,v_call,clone_size,cdr3_aa
TRBJ1-1,TRBV6-5,NA,ASSYNSFKRGFTEAF
TRBJ1-1,TRBV6-1,many,ASRWQTNTEAF
TRBJ1-1,TRBV7-9,few,ASSATWGQPNTEAF
TRBJ2-5,TRBV2,many,ASSLLAGTKETQY
TRBJ2-5,TRBV6-1,medium-sized,ASSEDMGETQY
TRBJ1-5,TRBV23-1,NA,ASRRVSNQPQH
TRBJ2-3,TRBV28,many,ASSLLGSAQY
TRBJ2-5,TRBV6-1,NA,ASTWTGRETQY
TRBJ2-1,TRBV7-9,NA,ASSLGNEQF
TRBJ2-7,TRBV2,few,ASSEFLNEQY
TRBJ2-3,TRBV11-2,many,ASSATGDGTQY
TRBJ2-2,TRBV19,NA,ASSNDRATNTGELF
TRBJ1-2,TRBV20-1,NA,SAPLQGGFGYGYT
TRBJ1-2,TRBV5-4,NA,ASSYGYT
TRBJ2-7,TRBV5-1,many,ASSLGPGGGSTYEQY
TRBJ2-1,TRBV10-2,many,ASRIGTGGAGEQF
TRBJ1-2,TRBV20-1,many,SAGQANYGYT
TRBJ2-3,TRBV10-3,NA,AISESRYGGPRTDTQY
TRBJ2-5,TRBV11-2,many,ASSLRRTSGEVGETQY
TRBJ1-2,TRBV14,many,ASSPLDRLYGYT
TRBJ2-5,TRBV29-1,many,SVSGTGMETQY
TRBJ2-2,TRBV11-1,many,ASTTRNTGELF
TRBJ2-3,TRBV18,many,ASSPPGTDTQY
TRBJ2-3,TRBV18,few,ASSPPAQGSDTQY
TRBJ2-7,TRBV7-3,medium-sized,ASKRGEGEQY
TRBJ2-2,TRBV7-9,many,ASRPPGLASNTGELF
TRBJ2-1,TRBV7-9,many,ASSHFYNEQF
TRBJ1-2,TRBV7-9,many,ASSAQGASVAP
TRBJ1-3,TRBV7-3,many,ASSLDRENTIY
TRBJ2-5,TRBV18,few,ASSPGTQETQY
TRBJ2-1,TRBV6-9,many,ASKTGVVEQF
TRBJ2-1,TRBV9,many,ASSVAGRDEQF